The 7 T cell receptor beta chains presented below share a single source sample, sequenced in a study of immune evolution from preneoplasia to lung adenocarcinoma. Measured with immunoSEQ multiplex PCR; TCRdb has only the in-frame clones, and not every one. The sample has about 4,000 clones, roughly 82% seen once. The sequenced sample was FFPE adjacent normal lung tissue. The source is a donor aged 70 or over with lung adenocarcinoma.

The chain recombines TRBV11-1 with TRBJ2-7; D might be TRBD2 (5 bases). Germline CDR1 is SGHAT and CDR2 is FQDESV (reference sequence). The V end was cut by 5 bases, the J end by 6 bases, with 20 bases between. This CDR3 has 15 amino acids. CDR3 DNA: TGTGCCAGCAGCCCTCTAGAGGGTGGACTTTCCGAGCAGTACTTC. Translated, it gives CASSPLEGGLSEQYF.

This chain joins TRBV7-2 and TRBJ2-7, with a tentative D call TRBD2 (6 bases). Germline CDR1 reads SGHTA; CDR2 reads FQGNSA. V was pared by 1 base and J by 4 bases, with 11 bases between. This CDR3 is built from 14 residues. The CDR3 here is CASSLVAGKYEQYF. CDR3 in DNA: TGTGCCAGCAGCTTAGTGGCGGGAAAGTACGAGCAGTACTTC.

The CDR3 protein is CASSLVSQGTDTQYF. Here the CDR3 DNA reads TGTGCCAGCAGCTTAGTTTCTCAGGGGACAGATACGCAGTATTTT. The chain is built from TRBV7-8 and TRBJ2-3; maybe TRBD1 (6 bases). CDR1 is SGHVS and CDR2 is FQNEAQ in the germline V gene. Deletions cut 1 base from V and 3 bases from J, with 11 bases between. The CDR3 runs to 15 residues. The variable domain in full, completed from reference TRBV7-8 and TRBJ2-3, reads GAGVSQSPRYKVAKRGQDVALRCDPISGHVSLFWYQQALGQGPEFLTYFQNEAQLDKSGLPSDRFFAERPEGSVSTLKIQRTQQEDSAVYLCASSLVSQGTDTQYFGPGTRLTVL.

V is TRBV5-6 and J is TRBJ2-1; 7 positions match TRBD2. Trimming at V came to 0 bases and at J to 2 bases, leaving 5 bases not matched to a gene. CDR3 length: 16 residues. Germline V gene sequence: CDR1 SGHDT, CDR2 YYEEEE. The CDR3 nucleotides read TGTGCCAGCAGCTTGGATGCGGGAGCCACCTACAATGAGCAGTTCTTC. This sequence encodes CASSLDAGATYNEQFF.

The chain recombines TRBV5-1 with TRBJ1-6; 8 nucleotides align to TRBD1. Looked up from germline, CDR1 is SGHRS and CDR2 is YFSETQ. V shed 2 bases, J shed 2 bases, and the junction held 6 bases outside the gene matches. CDR3 length: 17 residues. The DNA for the CDR3 is TGCGCCAGCAGCTTTACAGGGGGGTCCCCCTATAATTCACCCCTCCACTTT. It specifies CASSFTGGSPYNSPLHF.

This chain joins TRBV10-3 and TRBJ2-2; the match to TRBD1 covers 8 bases. The V gene's germline CDR1 is ENHRY and CDR2 SYGVKD. The CDR3 runs 16 residues. Trimming removed 6 bases from V and 7 bases from J; junction bases left unmatched: 13. As DNA, the CDR3 is TGTGCCATCAGCGAAACAAGGACAGGGCACGGCGGGGAGCTGTTTTTT. Its translation: CAISETRTGHGGELFF.

This chain joins TRBV15 and TRBJ2-5; D is possibly TRBD2 (7 bases). The V end was cut by 4 bases, the J end by 4 bases, with 10 bases between. The CDR3 covers 13 residues. CDR1 is LNHNV and CDR2 is YYDKDF in the germline V gene (reference sequence). The CDR3 DNA is TGTGCCACCAGCATAAGGGGGGGAGAGACCCAGTACTTC. Its translation is CATSIRGGETQYF.